Presented here are 4 T cell receptor beta chains from one specimen sequenced in a study of blood T cell repertoires in COVID-19. The repertoire was sequenced with immunoSEQ multiplex PCR; TCRdb's copy has only in-frame clones and lacks some. The repertoire holds roughly 70,000 clones, with more than 75% as singletons. Specimen: peripheral blood. These TCRs come from a man aged 45 to 65 with acute or convalescent COVID-19.

V and J are TRBV3-1 (or the pseudogene TRBV3-2) and TRBJ2-2; tentative D call: TRBD2 (6 bases). Trimming shortened V by 0 bases and J by 2 bases, and 10 bases separated the two germline ends. The CDR3 spans 16 residues. Germline lookup yields CDR1 LGHDT and CDR2 YNNKEL (reference sequence). The CDR3 sequence: CASSQEGGGNTGELFF. The CDR3 bases are TGTGCCAGCAGCCAAGAGGGAGGCGGTAACACCGGGGAGCTGTTTTTT.

V and J are TRBV27 and TRBJ1-1; a weak D match, TRBD1 (6 bases). Germline V lookup: CDR1 MNHEY, CDR2 SMNVEV (reference sequence). V shed 6 bases and J shed 5 bases, with 16 bases lying between them. The CDR3 has 14 residues. The chain's CDR3 is CASRRGGGLTEAFF. In nucleotides, the CDR3 is TGTGCCAGCAGGAGGGGAGGGGGTTTAACTGAAGCTTTCTTT.

The chain is built from TRBV27 and TRBJ2-1; 11 bases align to TRBD2. J was trimmed by 5 bases and V by 4 bases; bases with no gene match: 4. The CDR3 spans 15 residues. CDR1 is MNHEY and CDR2 is SMNVEV in the germline V gene (reference sequence). The CDR3 region is CASSSGTSGNNEQFF. The CDR3 bases are TGTGCCAGCAGTTCCGGGACTAGCGGAAACAATGAGCAGTTCTTC.

The chain carries TRBV18 and TRBJ2-1, with 7 bases matching TRBD1. The CDR3 has 15 amino acids. V lost 6 bases, J lost 0 bases, and 5 bases stayed unmatched. Germline CDR1 reads KGHSH; CDR2 reads LQKENI. In DNA, the CDR3 is TGTGCCAGCTCTCAAGGACAGGACTCCTACAATGAGCAGTTCTTC. It specifies CASSQGQDSYNEQFF.